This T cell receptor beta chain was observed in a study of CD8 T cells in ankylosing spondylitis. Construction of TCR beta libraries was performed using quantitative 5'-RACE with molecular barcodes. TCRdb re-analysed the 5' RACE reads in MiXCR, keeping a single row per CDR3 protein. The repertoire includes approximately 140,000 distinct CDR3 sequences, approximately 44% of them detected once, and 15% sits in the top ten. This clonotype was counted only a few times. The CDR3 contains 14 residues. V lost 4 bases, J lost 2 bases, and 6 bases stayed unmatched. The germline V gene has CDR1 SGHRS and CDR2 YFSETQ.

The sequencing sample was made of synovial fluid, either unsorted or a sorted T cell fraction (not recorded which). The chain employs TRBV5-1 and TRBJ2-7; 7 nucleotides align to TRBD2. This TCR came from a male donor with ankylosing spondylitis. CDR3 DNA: TGCGCCAGCAGCCTATGGGACTACACCTACGAGCAGTACTTC. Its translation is CASSLWDYTYEQYF. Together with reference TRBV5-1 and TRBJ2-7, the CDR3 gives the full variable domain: KAGVTQTPRYLIKTRGQQVTLSCSPISGHRSVSWYQQTPGQGLQFLFEYFSETQRNKGNFPGRFSGRQFSNSRSEMNVSTLELGDSALYLCASSLWDYTYEQYFGPGTRLTVT.